The next 13 T cell receptor beta chains were all read from a single sample in a study of T cell responses to AZD1222 COVID-19 vaccine. Measured with immunoSEQ multiplex PCR; TCRdb has only the in-frame clones, and not every one. The profile shows about 120,000 clones, approximately 94% of them singletons. The sample was peripheral blood, taken 28 days after the second AZD1222 dose. The receptors originated from an adult who received the AZD1222 COVID-19 vaccine.

The chain uses TRBV9 and TRBJ2-2; D gene unclear. With 0 bases removed from V and 14 bases from J, the gap between germline ends came to 8 bases. The germline V gene has CDR1 SGDLS and CDR2 YYNGEE. The CDR3 totals 11 residues. In DNA, the CDR3 is TGTGCCAGCAGCGTAGGAGATACCCTGTTTTTT. Its protein product is CASSVGDTLFF.

The CDR3 protein is CASSLRGSGEQYF. For the CDR3, the DNA is TGTGCCAGCAGTTTACGGGGTTCCGGCGAGCAGTACTTC. This chain joins TRBV28 and TRBJ2-7; possibly TRBD2 for D (5 bases). This CDR3 is 13 amino acids long. Germline-derived CDR1 and CDR2 are MDHEN and SYDVKM. The V end was cut by 2 bases, the J end by 6 bases, with 11 bases between.

The chain has TRBV7-5 and TRBJ2-5; no check of the table's D call, TRBD1, against the DNA was made. TRBV7-5 is noted as a pseudogene. CDR3 size: 16 residues. The CDR3 loop is CARSPPARTEEETQYF. For the CDR3, the DNA is TGTGCCAGAAGCCCCCCGGCTCGGACAGAGGAAGAGACCCAGTACTTC.

The J gene is TRBJ2-7, the V gene TRBV19; 9 bases align to TRBD2. The junction had 4 bases not matched to a gene; V was cut back by 8 bases and J by 2 bases. The CDR3 is 13 amino acids. Per the germline V gene, CDR1 is LNHDA and CDR2 is SQIVND (reference sequence). DNA for the CDR3: TGTGCCAGTTCCCTAGCGGGAACCTACGAGCAGTACTTC. Its protein product is CASSLAGTYEQYF.

The chain uses TRBV14 and TRBJ2-1; D remains ambiguous. V was pared by 6 bases and J by 8 bases, with 11 bases between. The CDR3 totals 12 residues. Germline V gene lookup returns CDR1 SGHDN and CDR2 FVKESK. The CDR3 nucleotides read TGTGCCAGCAGACACAATTTAGATGAGCAGTTCTTC. Protein: CASRHNLDEQFF.

The chain uses TRBV20-1 and TRBJ1-1; the D is unclear. Trimming pared 6 bases from V and 6 bases from J, leaving 11 bases between. This CDR3 has 11 amino acids. The germline CDR1 and CDR2 sequences are DFQATT and SNEGSKA (reference sequence). Here the CDR3 reads CSALRQPEAFF. DNA of the CDR3: TGCAGTGCCCTACGTCAACCTGAAGCTTTCTTT.

This sequence joins TRBV5-1 and TRBJ2-1, with 12 nucleotides matching TRBD2. Germline CDR1 is SGHRS and CDR2 is YFSETQ. This CDR3 has 16 residues. With 3 bases clipped from V and 10 bases from J, the junction kept 11 bases outside the gene matches. The CDR3, as DNA: TGCGCCAGCAGCTCAGGACTAGCGGGATCATTGATAGAGCAGTTCTTC. This encodes CASSSGLAGSLIEQFF.

This clone has only a few counts. The chain couples TRBV7-2 to TRBJ1-1; D call uncertain. Per the germline V gene, CDR1 is SGHTA and CDR2 is FQGNSA. Trimming pared 4 bases from V and 5 bases from J, leaving 11 bases between. This CDR3 has 13 residues. This CDR3 is CASSSAPGTEAFF. The CDR3 region has the DNA TGTGCCAGCAGCTCCGCTCCGGGAACTGAAGCTTTCTTT.

This clone was detected only once. DNA for the CDR3: TGTGCCAGTACCCAAACTTGGAAGCTGTTTTTT. Translation: CASTQTWKLFF. The chain uses TRBV19 and TRBJ2-2; the D is unclear. Germline V gives CDR1 LNHDA, CDR2 SQIVND (reference sequence). V lost 7 bases and J 12 bases, leaving 12 bases between the germline ends. The CDR3 has 11 amino acids.

The chain recombines TRBV5-6 with TRBJ2-5, with D perhaps TRBD1 or TRBD2 (5 bases each). V lost 2 bases and J lost 5, with 10 bases in between. The V gene's germline CDR1 is SGHDT and CDR2 YYEEEE. CDR3 size: 13 residues. The DNA for the CDR3 is TGTGCCAGCAGCTTCCGGGGCTTGGAGACCCAGTACTTC. Translating it yields CASSFRGLETQYF. Combining the CDR3 with reference TRBV5-6 and TRBJ2-5 gives the whole variable domain DAGVTQSPTHLIKTRGQQVTLRCSPKSGHDTVSWYQQALGQGPQFIFQYYEEEERQRGNFPDRFSGHQFPNYSSELNVNALLLGDSALYLCASSFRGLETQYFGPGTRLLVL.

The chain has TRBV7-9 and TRBJ1-1; no clear D. Germline CDR1 reads SEHNR; CDR2 reads FQNEAQ (reference sequence). V gave up 5 bases and J gave up 5 bases, with 9 bases separating them. The CDR3 has 12 residues. In DNA, the CDR3 is TGTGCCAGCAGCCAAGTGGGGACTGAAGCTTTCTTT. Amino acid sequence: CASSQVGTEAFF.

The J gene is TRBJ1-3, the V gene TRBV7-8; D is uncertain. Trimming took off 0 bases at V and 4 bases at J, with 7 bases between the two ends. The CDR3 loop spans 14 amino acids. The germline gives CDR1 SGHVS, CDR2 FQNEAQ. CDR3 DNA: TGTGCCAGCAGCTTAGCGGCTCGCGGAAACACCATATATTTT. Translating gives CASSLAARGNTIYF.

This clone occurred once. The genes are TRBV19 and TRBJ1-4; D gene uncertain. CDR1 is LNHDA and CDR2 is SQIVND in the germline V gene (reference sequence). This CDR3 spans 15 amino acids. V was shortened by 4 bases and J by 4 bases, with 13 bases between the two germline ends. The CDR3: CASSTRGWRNEKLFF. CDR3 coding DNA: TGTGCCAGTAGTACCCGTGGATGGCGTAATGAAAAACTGTTTTTT.